The 26 T cell receptor beta chains given below trace back to one sample, sequenced in a study of cytomegalovirus exposure and HLA in healthy donors. The PCR contained 60 Vbeta and 13 Jbeta primers. Profiling relied on immunoSEQ multiplex PCR, and the TCRdb table lists in-frame clones only, not all of them. The sample lists about 130,000 clones; around 73% were seen once. The sequencing input was PBMCs. The receptors shown here come from a female donor in good health and CMV-seronegative.

Of note for this clone: This sample includes further DNA sequences coding for the same CDR3. The chain employs TRBV7-2 and TRBJ2-7; TRBD2 matches 7 bases. The J segment lost 1 base and the V segment lost 3 bases, leaving 3 bases of the junction unmatched. The CDR3 is made up of 14 amino acids. The germline CDR1 and CDR2 sequences are SGHTA and FQGNSA. CDR3 residues: CASSFGGSSYEQYF. The DNA of the CDR3 is TGTGCCAGCAGCTTTGGCGGGAGTTCCTACGAGCAGTACTTC.

J is TRBJ1-2 and V is TRBV29-1; unclear D gene. Trimming took 0 bases from V and 7 from J, leaving 15 bases between them. Germline lookup yields CDR1 SQVTM and CDR2 ANQGSEA. CDR3 length equals 14 residues. CDR3 sequence (DNA): TGCAGCGTTGAAGATCCCCGCAGGAAGATTGGCTACACCTTC. The encoded protein is CSVEDPRRKIGYTF.

V and J are TRBV2 and TRBJ2-1; 8 positions match TRBD2. Per the germline V gene, CDR1 is SNHLY and CDR2 is FYNNEI. The CDR3 contains 16 residues. J was trimmed by 1 base and V by 6 bases; bases with no gene match: 8. DNA of the CDR3: TGTGCCAGCAGCGGGAGGGACACGGAATCCTACAATGAGCAGTTCTTC. It is translated as CASSGRDTESYNEQFF.

This clone was detected a few times. The chain joins TRBV6-7 to TRBJ2-7; D not resolved. Being an ORF, TRBV6-7 has a function that is uncertain. V was pared by 7 bases and J by 11 bases, with 12 bases between. This CDR3 contains 10 residues. CDR3 nucleotides: TGTGCCAGCACCCTTCCTCGGGAGTACTTC. It encodes CASTLPREYF.

This chain uses TRBV28 with TRBJ1-3; 7 nucleotides match TRBD1. The CDR3 has 15 amino acids. The J segment lost 0 bases and the V segment lost 5 bases, leaving 4 bases of the junction unmatched. Germline V gene sequence: CDR1 MDHEN, CDR2 SYDVKM. The CDR3, as DNA: TGTGCCAGCAGTCCTCCAGGGGGCTCTGGAAACACCATATATTTT. The encoded protein is CASSPPGGSGNTIYF.

This clone has more than one count but fewer than ten. This chain uses TRBV28 with TRBJ2-3; 7 bases are shared with TRBD2. Per the germline V gene, CDR1 is MDHEN and CDR2 is SYDVKM. V lost 7 bases to trimming and J lost 2 bases; unmatched junction nucleotides: 9. The CDR3 totals 15 residues. In nucleotides, the CDR3 is TGTGCCAGCAAGCCGGGACTACTACACACAGATACGCAGTATTTT. This translates into CASKPGLLHTDTQYF.

The chain recombines TRBV27 with TRBJ1-1, with D maybe TRBD1 (5 bases). This CDR3 is built from 13 residues. V was cut by 5 bases and J by 1 base, with 8 bases left in between. Germline CDR1 is MNHEY and CDR2 is SMNVEV (reference sequence). CDR3 DNA sequence: TGTGCCAGCAGTCACGGACAGAACACTGAAGCTTTCTTT. The encoded protein is CASSHGQNTEAFF.

The table lists this clone with a few counts. One junction end disagrees with the germline gene, perhaps due to a read error. This rearrangement joins TRBV7-7 to TRBJ1-4; tentatively, D is TRBD1 (5 bases). The CDR3 totals 15 residues. Germline V CDR1 and CDR2: SSHAT, FNYEAQ (reference sequence). Written as DNA, the CDR3 is TGTGCTAGCAGCCCCGCGGCAGGGCAGAATGAAAAACTGTTTTTT. It encodes CASSPAAGQNEKLFF.

This clone was recorded a few times. V gene TRBV19 combines with J gene TRBJ2-7; D perhaps matches TRBD2 (5 bases). This CDR3 comprises 13 residues. V was pared by 3 bases and J by 7 bases, with 13 bases between. Germline V gene sequence: CDR1 LNHDA, CDR2 SQIVND (reference sequence). CDR3 in DNA: TGTGCCAGTAGTATCAAGTCACGGGGAGAGCAGTACTTC. Translation gives CASSIKSRGEQYF.

The rearrangement links TRBV4-3 to TRBJ2-2, with TRBD1 matching over 10 bases. Germline CDR1 is LGHNA and CDR2 is YSLEER. Trimming took 4 bases from V and 5 from J; bases not matched to a gene: 16. This CDR3 has 19 residues. This CDR3 reads CASSPVLGTGQGVTGELFF. The CDR3 coding sequence is TGCGCCAGCAGCCCAGTGCTGGGTACTGGACAGGGGGTAACCGGGGAGCTGTTTTTT.

This clone occurred a few times. V is TRBV11-2 and J is TRBJ2-7, with 11 positions matching TRBD1. The trim removed 4 bases at V and 5 bases at J, leaving 4 bases unmatched. The CDR3 is 14 amino acids. Germline V gene data show CDR1 as SGHAT and CDR2 as FQNNGV. The CDR3 sequence: CASSSDRGLDEQYF. In DNA, the CDR3 is TGTGCCAGCAGCTCGGACAGGGGGCTTGACGAGCAGTACTTC.

The chain uses TRBV7-6 and TRBJ2-1; D is perhaps TRBD2 (5 bases). From germline, CDR1 is SGHVS and CDR2 FNYEAQ. With 4 bases removed from V and 5 bases from J, the gap between germline ends came to 18 bases. The CDR3 runs to 16 residues. This CDR3 is CASSSRTLPTNNEQFF. The CDR3 coding sequence is TGTGCCAGCAGCTCCCGGACTCTCCCAACTAACAATGAGCAGTTCTTC.

In nucleotides, the CDR3 is TGTGCCAGCAGCTTGGGCCTGACAGGGAGAAAGAATGGCTACACCTTC. Amino acid sequence: CASSLGLTGRKNGYTF. V and J are TRBV5-6 and TRBJ1-2; 7 bases map to TRBD1. The CDR3 is made up of 16 amino acids. CDR1 is SGHDT, CDR2 YYEEEE, per germline. V trimming: 0 bases; J trimming: 6 bases; junction bases outside the gene matches: 11.

This chain connects TRBV6-5 to TRBJ2-7; D perhaps matches TRBD1 (6 bases). CDR3 size: 15 residues. Germline V lookup: CDR1 MNHEY, CDR2 SVGAGI. Trimming left V 0 bases short and J 3 bases short, with 12 bases between. The CDR3 is CASSYSTRGSYEQYF. The CDR3 DNA reads TGTGCCAGCAGTTACTCGACCAGGGGAAGCTACGAGCAGTACTTC.

The V gene is TRBV7-7, the J gene TRBJ1-1; D gene ambiguous. This CDR3 contains 13 residues. CDR1 and CDR2 from the germline V gene are SSHAT and FNYEAQ (reference sequence). Trimming cost V 3 bases and J 1 base, with 6 bases left between them. The CDR3 here is CASSFGPNTEAFF. CDR3 DNA sequence: TGTGCCAGCAGCTTTGGGCCGAACACTGAAGCTTTCTTT.

This rearrangement joins TRBV30 to TRBJ1-4, with D uncertain. CDR3 length: 12 residues. V lost 3 bases, J lost 8 bases, and 10 bases lay in between. Germline V lookup: CDR1 GTSNPN, CDR2 SVGIG (reference sequence). The CDR3 region is CAWSQEREKLFF. The CDR3 nucleotides read TGTGCCTGGAGCCAGGAAAGAGAAAAACTGTTTTTT.

This clone turned up a few times. The chain is built from TRBV19 and TRBJ2-7, with TRBD2 matching 8 bases. The germline CDR1 and CDR2 sequences are LNHDA and SQIVND (reference sequence). There are 15 residues in the CDR3. The trim removed 4 bases at V and 0 bases at J, leaving 5 bases unmatched. The CDR3 nucleotides read TGTGCCAGTAGTACTTCTAGCGGGTCCTCCTACGAGCAGTACTTC. Protein sequence: CASSTSSGSSYEQYF.

The chain combines TRBV6-6 with TRBJ2-1, with 14 bases matching TRBD2. Germline V gene data show CDR1 as MNHNY and CDR2 as SVGAGI (reference sequence). The junction had 6 bases not matched to a gene; V was cut back by 4 bases and J by 10 bases. This CDR3 spans 15 amino acids. The CDR3 sequence: CASSSSGLAGEEQFF. CDR3 DNA: TGTGCCAGCAGTTCCTCGGGACTAGCGGGAGAAGAGCAGTTCTTC.

The chain couples TRBV28 to TRBJ2-1; TRBD2 agrees at 11 bases. The J segment lost 2 bases and the V segment lost 4 bases, leaving 16 bases of the junction unmatched. This CDR3 comprises 20 residues. Germline CDR1 is MDHEN and CDR2 is SYDVKM. CDR3 sequence: CASSSTPGLAAYGAYNEQFF. The DNA for the CDR3 is TGTGCCAGCAGTTCAACACCGGGACTAGCGGCCTACGGGGCCTACAATGAGCAGTTCTTC.

In DNA, the CDR3 is TGTGCCAGCAGCACCACCGGGACAGAAAACATTCAGTACTTC. Translation gives CASSTTGTENIQYF. The chain uses TRBV9 and TRBJ2-4; 7 positions match TRBD1. V lost 4 bases, J lost 5 bases, and 6 bases stayed unmatched. CDR3 size: 14 residues. Germline V gene sequence: CDR1 SGDLS, CDR2 YYNGEE.

About this clone: One end of the junction is discordant with germline, which a read error may explain. The identical CDR3 is also encoded by other nucleotide sequences in the sample. The chain carries TRBV28 and TRBJ2-5; D possibly corresponds to TRBD2 (6 bases). The germline V gene encodes CDR1 MDHEN and CDR2 SYDVKM. The length of the CDR3 is 13 residues. CDR3: CASTGGTQETQYF. Here the CDR3 DNA reads TGTGCCAGCACCGGCGGGACCCAAGAAACCCAGTACTTC.

This sequence joins TRBV2 and TRBJ1-2; 7 bases fit TRBD1. The CDR3 is 13 amino acids. V lost 5 bases and J lost 4; bases outside the gene matches: 4. Germline V gene lookup returns CDR1 SNHLY and CDR2 FYNNEI. Here the CDR3 DNA reads TGTGCCAGCAGTCAACAGGGGAGCTATGGCTACACCTTC. Translated: CASSQQGSYGYTF.

This sequence joins TRBV28 and TRBJ2-7; 9 bases are shared with TRBD1. Germline V lookup: CDR1 MDHEN, CDR2 SYDVKM. This CDR3 is 15 amino acids long. Germline trimming cut 5 bases from V and 3 bases from J; bases unmatched to any gene: 8. The CDR3 loop is CASSVTGGSLYEQYF. CDR3 in DNA: TGTGCCAGCAGTGTAACAGGGGGCTCCCTCTACGAGCAGTACTTC.

This clone was picked up a small number of times. The CDR3: CASAEDRETQYF. In DNA form, the CDR3 reads TGTGCATCGGCGGAGGATCGCGAGACCCAGTACTTC. The chain is built from TRBV30 and TRBJ2-5; possibly TRBD2 for D (5 bases). The CDR3 covers 12 residues. Germline values: CDR1 GTSNPN, CDR2 SVGIG (reference sequence).

Only a few counts were recorded for this clone. Other DNA sequences of this sample code for an identical CDR3. The rearrangement uses TRBV9 and TRBJ2-5, with D hard to call. Germline V CDR1 and CDR2: SGDLS, YYNGEE. V lost 0 bases to trimming and J lost 1 base, with 7 bases between them. The CDR3 is 14 amino acids. The CDR3 coding sequence is TGTGCCAGCAGCGTAGCAGGAACCCAAGAGACCCAGTACTTC. This translates into CASSVAGTQETQYF.

The chain's CDR3 is CASTPWDSRSNTEAFF. The DNA for the CDR3 is TGTGCCAGTACCCCATGGGACAGTCGATCGAACACTGAAGCTTTCTTT. The J gene is TRBJ1-1, the V gene TRBV19; TRBD1 matches 7 bases. CDR3 length equals 16 residues. Trimming at V came to 7 bases and at J to 1 base, leaving 12 bases not matched to a gene. Germline V lookup: CDR1 LNHDA, CDR2 SQIVND (reference sequence).